The entry below gives a single T cell receptor (beta chain) sequence along with its context. Its antigen is unidentified. These data come from a study of T cell responses to AZD1222 COVID-19 vaccine. The CDR3 is made up of 15 amino acids. V lost 0 bases and J lost 9, with 18 bases in between. Germline CDR1 is SGHRS and CDR2 is YFSETQ. General study results and limits: Mapped onto spike, vaccine-associated CD4 TCRs spanned it and were dominant at 160-218 and 743-854. Rises in breadth and depth of Spike-specific TCRs came after two AZD1222 doses. Nearly half of spike-specific TCRs reportedly go after variant regions that carry no mutations. In all cases, repertoires were sampled only after the peak T cell response.

Sequencing used immunoSEQ multiplex PCR; TCRdb keeps in-frame clones, though not all of them. The data hold around 84,000 clones, with just over 85% observed a single time. The sequence came from an adult in good health. Source: peripheral blood, taken on day 0 of MenACWY control vaccination. V and J are TRBV5-1 and TRBJ1-1; no clear D gene. The CDR3 sequence is CASSLEASSFTQAFF. The CDR3 nucleotides are TGCGCCAGCAGCTTGGAGGCCAGTTCCTTTACCCAAGCTTTCTTT.